The rows below give T cell receptor beta chains drawn from one sample of a study of cytomegalovirus exposure and HLA in healthy donors. Sequencing was performed with immunoSEQ multiplex PCR; in TCRdb, only in-frame clones are kept and a portion is missing. This sample yields some 190,000 clones, of which 70% to 80% are seen a single time; 1.6% belongs to the top ten. Sequenced material: PBMCs. These receptors were taken from a woman in her forties or fifties in good health and CMV-seronegative. The CDR3 runs from the conserved cysteine through the conserved F or W. A D gene is named only where the DNA matches it firmly. For some rows the clone size is stated as once, few or many, or as a class when expanded; others skip it.

v_gene: TRBV11-2; abundance: NA; len: 14; d_gene: NA; j_gene: TRBJ2-3; CDR3nt: TGTGCCAGCAGCTTATTGGCAGGGGTGGATACGCAGTATTTT; CDR3aa: CASSLLAGVDTQYF
v_gene: TRBV28; abundance: NA; len: 15; d_gene: NA; j_gene: TRBJ1-4; CDR3nt: TGTGCCAGCAGTTTAAGAGGGCAGGTATATGGAAAACTGTTTTTT; CDR3aa: CASSLRGQVYGKLFF
v_gene: TRBV6-5; abundance: NA; len: 14; d_gene: TRBD1; j_gene: TRBJ2-7; CDR3nt: TGTGCCAGCCAGTTTCGGACAGGGCTCTACGAGCAGTACTTC; CDR3aa: CASQFRTGLYEQYF
v_gene: TRBV5-4; abundance: few; len: 13; d_gene: NA; j_gene: TRBJ1-1; CDR3nt: TGTGCCAGCAGCCTCAGGGTTGACACTGAAGCTTTCTTT; CDR3aa: CASSLRVDTEAFF
v_gene: TRBV4-1; abundance: NA; len: 14; d_gene: NA; j_gene: TRBJ2-7; CDR3nt: TGCGCCAGCAGCCAAGTCCCGGTTGCCTACGAGCAGTACTTC; CDR3aa: CASSQVPVAYEQYF
v_gene: TRBV18; abundance: NA; len: 15; d_gene: TRBD1; j_gene: TRBJ1-6; CDR3nt: TGTGCCAGCTCACCACATCAGGGGGCGGAATCACCCCTCCACTTT; CDR3aa: CASSPHQGAESPLHF
v_gene: TRBV28; abundance: NA; len: 15; d_gene: TRBD2; j_gene: TRBJ2-7; CDR3nt: TGTGCCAGCAGTTCTGAGGGACTAGCCCTATACGAGCAGTACTTC; CDR3aa: CASSSEGLALYEQYF
v_gene: TRBV25-1; abundance: NA; len: 14; d_gene: NA; j_gene: TRBJ1-6; CDR3nt: TGTGCCAGCACCGCCCGAGCAAGGGGGTCACCCCTCCACTTT; CDR3aa: CASTARARGSPLHF
v_gene: TRBV28; abundance: NA; len: 16; d_gene: TRBD2; j_gene: TRBJ2-1; CDR3nt: TGTGCCAGCAGGCCCCTTAGCGGGAGGGCACCAAATCAGCAGTTCTTC; CDR3aa: CASRPLSGRAPNQQFF
v_gene: TRBV6-1; abundance: NA; len: 14; d_gene: NA; j_gene: TRBJ1-2; CDR3nt: TGTGCCAGCACTACCGGACAGACTAACTATGGCTACACCTTC; CDR3aa: CASTTGQTNYGYTF
v_gene: TRBV10-1; abundance: NA; len: 17; d_gene: NA; j_gene: TRBJ1-2; CDR3nt: TGCGCCAGATCCGGAGGGCCACGGTACTTGGCCAGCTATGGCTACACCTTC; CDR3aa: CARSGGPRYLASYGYTF
v_gene: TRBV4-3; abundance: few; len: 15; d_gene: NA; j_gene: TRBJ2-7; CDR3nt: TGCGCCAGCAGCCATACCCGGGGATACGCCAACGAGCAGTACTTC; CDR3aa: CASSHTRGYANEQYF
v_gene: TRBV6-5; abundance: NA; len: 12; d_gene: TRBD1; j_gene: TRBJ1-1; CDR3nt: TGTGCCAGCCAGGGGGCGAGCACTGAAGCTTTCTTT; CDR3aa: CASQGASTEAFF
v_gene: TRBV9; abundance: NA; len: 15; d_gene: TRBD2; j_gene: TRBJ2-1; CDR3nt: TGTGCCAGCAGCGTACTAGCGGGAGCGTCGTTGGAGCAGTTCTTC; CDR3aa: CASSVLAGASLEQFF
v_gene: TRBV6-1; abundance: NA; len: 15; d_gene: NA; j_gene: TRBJ2-4; CDR3nt: TGTGCCAGCAGTGAAAACAGGGCGAGCAAAAACATTCAGTACTTC; CDR3aa: CASSENRASKNIQYF
v_gene: TRBV19; abundance: once; len: 16; d_gene: TRBD1; j_gene: TRBJ1-5; CDR3nt: TGTGCCAGTAGTAGACCGGGACAGGGGTACAATCAGCCCCAGCATTTT; CDR3aa: CASSRPGQGYNQPQHF
v_gene: TRBV19; abundance: NA; len: 14; d_gene: NA; j_gene: TRBJ2-2; CDR3nt: TGTGCCAGTAGTGGTTCGTTCCAGGCCGGGGAGCTGTTTTTT; CDR3aa: CASSGSFQAGELFF